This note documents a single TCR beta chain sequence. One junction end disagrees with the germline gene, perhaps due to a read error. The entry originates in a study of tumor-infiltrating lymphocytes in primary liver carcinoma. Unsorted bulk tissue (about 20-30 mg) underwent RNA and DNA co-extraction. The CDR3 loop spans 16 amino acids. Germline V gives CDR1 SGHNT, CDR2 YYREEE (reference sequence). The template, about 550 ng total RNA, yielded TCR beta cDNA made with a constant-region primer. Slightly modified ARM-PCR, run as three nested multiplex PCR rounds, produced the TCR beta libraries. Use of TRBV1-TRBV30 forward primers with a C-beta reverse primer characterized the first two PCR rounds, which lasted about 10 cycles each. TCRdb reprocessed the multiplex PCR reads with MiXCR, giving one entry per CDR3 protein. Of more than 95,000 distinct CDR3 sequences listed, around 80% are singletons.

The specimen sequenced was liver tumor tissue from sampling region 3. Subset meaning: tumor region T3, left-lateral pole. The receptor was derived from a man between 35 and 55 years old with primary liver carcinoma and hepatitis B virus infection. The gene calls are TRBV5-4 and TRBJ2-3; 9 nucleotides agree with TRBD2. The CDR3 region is CASSLHAGGPTDTRYF. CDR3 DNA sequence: TGTGCCAGCAGCTTGCACGCGGGAGGGCCCACAGATACGCGGTATTTC.